Shown below are 11 T cell receptor beta chains from a single sample sequenced in a study of T cells in Graves' hyperthyroidism and ophthalmopathy. TCR beta CDR3 sequences were amplified from RNA transcripts. First-round RT-PCR targeting the TCR CDR3 was performed with the HTBI primer set. TCRdb analysed the multiplex PCR reads with MiXCR anew, one entry per CDR3 protein. Among a few hundred thousand distinct CDR3 sequences listed, 35% to 55% were seen once. Sequences were obtained from peripheral blood or thyroid tissue (not recorded which). All receptors come from a woman aged 18-29 years with Graves' hyperthyroidism.

This clonotype was observed at least ten times. This chain joins TRBV20-1 and TRBJ1-2, with D unclear. The CDR3 is 12 amino acids. Germline V gene data show CDR1 as DFQATT and CDR2 as SNEGSKA (reference sequence). Trimming left V 6 bases short and J 8 bases short, with 16 bases between. This CDR3 reads CSADDPLYGYTF. In DNA, the CDR3 is TGCAGTGCAGACGACCCGCTGTACGGCTACACCTTC.

The CDR3 coding sequence is TGTGCCACCAGCAGATCATACGAGCAGTACTTC. Amino acids: CATSRSYEQYF. This rearrangement joins TRBV15 to TRBJ2-7; no reliable D call. Between the trimmed V and J ends, which lost 2 bases and 4 bases, there was a span of 3 bases. The CDR3 sequence is 11 residues long. The germline V gene has CDR1 LNHNV and CDR2 YYDKDF (reference sequence).

CDR3 sequence reads: CASRLGTYEVTQYF. The CDR3 DNA is TGTGCCAGCAGACTCGGGACATATGAAGTTACGCAGTATTTT. The chain employs TRBV12-3 or TRBV12-4 and TRBJ2-3; TRBD1 might be the D (6 bases). The CDR3 length is 14 residues. V lost 6 bases to trimming and J lost 8 bases, with 18 bases between them.

The sample holds many counts of this clonotype. The chain carries TRBV13 and TRBJ1-2; a weak D match, TRBD1 (5 bases). Trimming cost V 5 bases and J 2 bases, with 9 bases left between them. Per the germline V gene, CDR1 is PRHDT and CDR2 is FYEKMQ (reference sequence). The CDR3 sequence is 13 residues long. CDR3 in amino acids: CASSLTENYGYTF. As DNA, the CDR3 is TGTGCCAGCAGCCTGACAGAGAACTATGGCTACACCTTC.

This chain uses TRBV5-5 with TRBJ1-6; D is undetermined. This CDR3 comprises 14 residues. The V gene lost 4 bases and the J gene lost 5 bases, with 10 bases spanning the gap. From germline, CDR1 is SGHKS and CDR2 YYEKEE (reference sequence). In DNA form, the CDR3 reads TGTGCCAGCAGCCTGCCGGGAGATAATTCACCCCTCCACTTT. Its translation is CASSLPGDNSPLHF.

In its sample, this clonotype was seen many times. The CDR3 DNA sequence: TGTGCCAGCAGGTCTACAGGGTGGACTGAAGCTTTCTTT. This gives the protein CASRSTGWTEAFF. The chain has TRBV4-2 and TRBJ1-1; D is possibly TRBD1 (6 bases). Trimming removed 6 bases from V and 5 bases from J, with 13 bases in between. This CDR3 comprises 13 residues. Germline-derived CDR1 and CDR2 are LGHNA and YNFKEQ.

This clonotype was counted many times. The rearrangement joins TRBV25-1 to TRBJ2-7; 7 bases are shared with TRBD2. The CDR3 sequence is 14 residues long. From germline, CDR1 is MGHDK and CDR2 SYGVNS. The trim removed 1 base at V and 7 bases at J, leaving 7 bases unmatched. CDR3 nucleotide sequence: TGTGCCAGCAGTGAATCGGAGGGAGGGCGAGAGCAGTACTTC. The encoded protein is CASSESEGGREQYF.

This clonotype was seen ten or more times. The J gene is TRBJ1-4, the V gene TRBV5-1, with D possibly being TRBD1 (5 bases). CDR1 and CDR2 from the germline V gene are SGHRS and YFSETQ. Trimming shortened V by 7 bases and J by 12 bases, and 28 bases separated the two germline ends. CDR3 length: 16 amino acids. CDR3 sequence (DNA): TGCGCCAGCGGGACGAATCTAATCCGACACGGGGGAGAACTGTTTTTT. It specifies CASGTNLIRHGGELFF.

This clonotype was seen many times. The rearrangement joins TRBV12-3 or TRBV12-4 to TRBJ2-7; 7 nucleotides match TRBD2. The junction had 14 bases not matched to a gene; V was cut back by 3 bases and J by 0 bases. The CDR3 length is 18 residues. The CDR3 coding sequence is TGTGCCAGCAGTTTCAAAAGACTACTAGCGCGAAGCTCCTACGAGCAGTACTTC. Translation gives CASSFKRLLARSSYEQYF.

The rearrangement links TRBV18 to TRBJ1-2; unclear D gene. Germline values: CDR1 KGHSH, CDR2 LQKENI. Trimming shortened V by 2 bases and J by 6 bases, and 16 bases separated the two germline ends. The CDR3 runs to 15 residues. CDR3 sequence reads: CASSPDLDNSHGYTF. The CDR3 DNA is TGTGCCAGCTCACCAGATCTAGACAACTCTCATGGCTACACCTTC. The full variable domain, rest sourced from reference TRBV18 and TRBJ1-2, is NAGVMQNPRHLVRRRGQEARLRCSPMKGHSHVYWYRQLPEEGLKFMVYLQKENIIDESGMPKERFSAEFPKEGPSILRIQQVVRGDSAAYFCASSPDLDNSHGYTFGSGTRLTVV.

This clonotype was detected many times. The V gene is TRBV15, the J gene TRBJ1-5; D possibly corresponds to TRBD1 (5 bases). Trimming took off 1 base at V and 6 bases at J, with 10 bases between the two ends. The CDR3 runs to 14 residues. CDR1 LNHNV and CDR2 YYDKDF come from the germline V gene (reference sequence). The DNA of the CDR3 is TGTGCCACCAGCAGAGTAGGGGTAACTCAGCCCCAGCATTTT. This encodes CATSRVGVTQPQHF.